This T cell receptor beta chain is from a study of shared T cell receptors in the human thymus. Using immunoSEQ multiplex PCR, the repertoire was profiled, and TCRdb retains in-frame clones only, with some absent. The profile shows about 710,000 clones, 80% to 90% of them singletons. Germline trimming cut 5 bases from V and 4 bases from J; bases unmatched to any gene: 7. Germline V lookup: CDR1 MNHNS, CDR2 SASEGT. This CDR3 has 15 amino acids. The sample was also reused in another study, on human thymus T cells. That work contributes: Thymus was obtained from resections taken during corrective heart surgery. Blood and thymic repertoires both appeared biased in V and J gene usage. Highly overlapping thymic repertoires among unrelated individuals were reported in related research.

The chain is built from TRBV6-1 and TRBJ1-4; 7 positions agree with TRBD1. The sequenced sample was thymocytes. This clonotype originated in a boy in the first two years of life with a congenital heart defect. This CDR3 is CASSSRGTVNEKLFF. The CDR3 region has the DNA TGTGCCAGCAGTTCCAGGGGGACAGTTAATGAAAAACTGTTTTTT.